The TCR beta chain under discussion was sequenced for a study of T cell responses to AZD1222 COVID-19 vaccine. Method: immunoSEQ multiplex PCR; TCRdb's copy keeps in-frame clones and lacks some. The table includes around 58,000 clones, 70% to 90% detected once. Notes on the study in general: Sampled repertoires all dated from after the peak T cell response. The sample set comprised mostly white British donors with more females, and clonal diversity was possibly underestimated.

A remark on this clone: Antigen unknown.

Germline trimming cut 6 bases from V and 11 bases from J; bases unmatched to any gene: 9. Germline loops: CDR1 MNHEY, CDR2 SVGAGI. CDR3 length equals 12 residues. This specimen consisted of peripheral blood, obtained 28 days after the second AZD1222 dose. The sequence was obtained from an adult who received the AZD1222 COVID-19 vaccine. The V call is TRBV6-5, the J call TRBJ1-1; 7 bases line up with TRBD1. CDR3: CASRQQGERAFF. The CDR3 DNA sequence: TGTGCCAGCAGACAGCAGGGGGAACGGGCTTTCTTT.